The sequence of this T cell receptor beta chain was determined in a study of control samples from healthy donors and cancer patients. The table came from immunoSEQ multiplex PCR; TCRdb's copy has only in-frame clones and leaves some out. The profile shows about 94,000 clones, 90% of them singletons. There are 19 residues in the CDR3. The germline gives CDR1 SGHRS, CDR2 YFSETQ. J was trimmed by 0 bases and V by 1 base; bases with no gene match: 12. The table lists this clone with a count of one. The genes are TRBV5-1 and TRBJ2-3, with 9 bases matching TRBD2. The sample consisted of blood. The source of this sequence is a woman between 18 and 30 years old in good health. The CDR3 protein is CASSLNVLAGVPSTDTQYF. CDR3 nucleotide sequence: TGCGCCAGCAGCTTGAACGTTTTAGCGGGGGTTCCTAGCACAGATACGCAGTATTTT.